The 3 T cell receptor beta chains in this list originate from one sample, sequenced in a study of blood T cell repertoires in COVID-19. The data were produced by immunoSEQ multiplex PCR, yet TCRdb's version contains in-frame clones alone and is incomplete. The repertoire has over 80,000 clones, about nine tenths of them found once; the top ten carry 1.8%. Source material: peripheral blood. The receptors stem from a human donor with active COVID-19. The donor label of this sample is uncertain.

The chain employs TRBV18 and TRBJ1-2; TRBD1 agrees at 9 bases. The junction had 2 bases not matched to a gene; V was cut back by 2 bases and J by 1 base. Germline lookup yields CDR1 KGHSH and CDR2 LQKENI. The CDR3 spans 15 residues. CDR3 nucleotides: TGTGCCAGCTCACCAGTGGGACAGGGTAACTATGGCTACACCTTC. Protein: CASSPVGQGNYGYTF. Supplemented by reference TRBV18 and TRBJ1-2, the full variable domain reads NAGVMQNPRHLVRRRGQEARLRCSPMKGHSHVYWYRQLPEEGLKFMVYLQKENIIDESGMPKERFSAEFPKEGPSILRIQQVVRGDSAAYFCASSPVGQGNYGYTFGSGTRLTVV.

J is TRBJ2-7 and V is TRBV12-3 or TRBV12-4, with TRBD2 matching over 9 bases. The V gene end was trimmed by 8 bases and the J gene end by 2 bases; junction bases not matched to a gene: 4. The CDR3 is 13 amino acids. CDR3 sequence: CASQTSGPYEQYF. CDR3 DNA: TGTGCCAGCCAGACTAGCGGCCCCTACGAGCAGTACTTC.

This chain joins TRBV27 and TRBJ1-6; D may be TRBD1 (6 bases). The CDR3 extends over 19 amino acids. Germline V gene sequence: CDR1 MNHEY, CDR2 SMNVEV (reference sequence). With 7 bases removed from V and 2 bases from J, the gap between germline ends came to 24 bases. CDR3 nucleotide sequence: TGTGCCAGCACCACCTTGCGGGGGGCAGGGATGGCCTATAATTCACCCCTCCACTTT. Protein: CASTTLRGAGMAYNSPLHF.